The source of this T cell receptor beta chain is a study of blood T cell repertoires in COVID-19. About the research overall: The origin of the acute and convalescent COVID-19 samples was the United States, Italy and Spain. PBMCs, B-cell-depleted T cells, or T cells provided the cDNA or gDNA that made up the material.

As handled by the study authors: Estimation of nucleated cell counts was performed using reference gene primer amplification. Sequencing used immunoSEQ multiplex PCR; TCRdb keeps in-frame clones, though not all of them. The V and J calls and clone size are taken from that table; D and trimming were inferred from the DNA. In the table there are about 26,000 clones, 80% to 95% of which are singletons. The source of this sequence is a human donor in a cohort sampled during active COVID-19. Sequenced sample: peripheral blood.

Here the CDR3 reads CASSLIRGTEAFF. The CDR3 bases are TGTGCCAGCAGCCTAATCAGGGGCACTGAAGCTTTCTTT. The chain employs TRBV7-9 and TRBJ1-1; possibly TRBD1 for D (6 bases). This CDR3 is 13 amino acids long. Germline-derived CDR1 and CDR2 are SEHNR and FQNEAQ (reference sequence). The germline V and J ends were trimmed by 5 bases and 4 bases, with 11 bases remaining between them. The full variable domain, completed using reference TRBV7-9 and TRBJ1-1, is DTGVSQNPRHKITKRGQNVTFRCDPISEHNRLYWYRQTLGQGPEFLTYFQNEAQLEKSRLLSDRFSAERPKGSFSTLEIQRTEQGDSAMYLCASSLIRGTEAFFGQGTRLTVV.